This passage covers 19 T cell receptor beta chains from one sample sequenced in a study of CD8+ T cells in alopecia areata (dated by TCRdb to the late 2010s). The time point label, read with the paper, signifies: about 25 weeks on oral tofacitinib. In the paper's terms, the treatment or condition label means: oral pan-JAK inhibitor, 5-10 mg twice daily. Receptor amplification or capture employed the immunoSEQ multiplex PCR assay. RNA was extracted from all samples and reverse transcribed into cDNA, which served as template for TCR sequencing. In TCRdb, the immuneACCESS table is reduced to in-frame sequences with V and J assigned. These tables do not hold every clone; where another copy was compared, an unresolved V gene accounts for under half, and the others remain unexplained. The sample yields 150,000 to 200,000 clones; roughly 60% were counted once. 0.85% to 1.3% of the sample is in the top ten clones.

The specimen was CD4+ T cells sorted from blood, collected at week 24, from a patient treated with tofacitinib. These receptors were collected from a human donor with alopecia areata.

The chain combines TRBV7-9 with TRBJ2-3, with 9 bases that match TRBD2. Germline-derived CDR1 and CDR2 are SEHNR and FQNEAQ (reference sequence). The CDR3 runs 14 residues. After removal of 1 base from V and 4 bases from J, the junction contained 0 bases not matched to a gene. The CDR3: CASSLERGADTQYF. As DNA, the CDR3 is TGTGCCAGCAGCTTAGAGCGGGGGGCAGATACGCAGTATTTT.

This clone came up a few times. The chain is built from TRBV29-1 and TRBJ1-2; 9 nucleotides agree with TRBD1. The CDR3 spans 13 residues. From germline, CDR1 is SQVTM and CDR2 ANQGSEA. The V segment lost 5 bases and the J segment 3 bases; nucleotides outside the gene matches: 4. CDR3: CSVLQGAHYGYTF. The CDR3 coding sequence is TGCAGCGTTCTACAGGGGGCCCACTATGGCTACACCTTC.

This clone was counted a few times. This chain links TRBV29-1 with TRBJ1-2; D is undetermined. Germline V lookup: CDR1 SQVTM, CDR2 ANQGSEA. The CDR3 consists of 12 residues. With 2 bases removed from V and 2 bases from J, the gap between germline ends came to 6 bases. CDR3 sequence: CSVERKNYGYTF. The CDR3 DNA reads TGCAGCGTTGAACGGAAGAACTATGGCTACACCTTC.

The CDR3 region has the DNA TGCAGTGCTGAGGACAACCTGGAGCAGTACTTC. It translates to CSAEDNLEQYF. This chain joins TRBV20-1 and TRBJ2-7; weak D call: TRBD1 (5 bases). The germline V gene has CDR1 DFQATT and CDR2 SNEGSKA (reference sequence). This CDR3 is built from 11 residues. V was pared by 5 bases and J by 7 bases, with 12 bases between.

The CDR3: CASSETIAKNIQYF. CDR3 bases: TGCGCCAGCAGCGAGACAATAGCCAAAAACATTCAGTACTTC. The J gene is TRBJ2-4, the V gene TRBV5-1; D unresolved. Germline CDR1 is SGHRS and CDR2 is YFSETQ. V shed 4 bases and J shed 0 bases, with 8 bases lying between them. There are 14 residues in the CDR3.

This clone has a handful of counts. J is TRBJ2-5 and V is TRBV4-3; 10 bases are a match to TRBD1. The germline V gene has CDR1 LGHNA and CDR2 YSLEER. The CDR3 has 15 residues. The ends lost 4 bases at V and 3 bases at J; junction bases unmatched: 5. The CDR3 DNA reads TGCGCCAGCAGCCGGTCGACAGGGGGCGAAGAGACCCAGTACTTC. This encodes CASSRSTGGEETQYF.

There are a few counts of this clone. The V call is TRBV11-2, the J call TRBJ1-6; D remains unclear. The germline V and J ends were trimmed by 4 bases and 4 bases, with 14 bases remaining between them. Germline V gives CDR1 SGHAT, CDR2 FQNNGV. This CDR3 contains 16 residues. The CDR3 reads CASSSLKQTYNSPLHF. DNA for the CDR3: TGTGCCAGCAGCTCGCTAAAGCAGACTTATAATTCACCCCTCCACTTT.

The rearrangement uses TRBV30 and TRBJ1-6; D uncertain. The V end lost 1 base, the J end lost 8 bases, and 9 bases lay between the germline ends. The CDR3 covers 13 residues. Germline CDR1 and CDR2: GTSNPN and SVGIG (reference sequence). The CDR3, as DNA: TGTGCCTGGAGTGAGGGATACGATTCACCCCTCCACTTT. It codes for CAWSEGYDSPLHF. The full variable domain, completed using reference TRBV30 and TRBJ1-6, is SQTIHQWPATLVQPVGSPLSLECTVEGTSNPNLYWYRQAAGRGLQLLFYSVGIGQISSEVPQNLSASRPQDRQFILSSKKLLLSDSGFYLCAWSEGYDSPLHFGNGTRLTVT.

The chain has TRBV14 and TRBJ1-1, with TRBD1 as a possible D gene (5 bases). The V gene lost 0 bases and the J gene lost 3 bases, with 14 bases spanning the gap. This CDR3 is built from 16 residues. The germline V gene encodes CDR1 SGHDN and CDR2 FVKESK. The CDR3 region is CASSQDRGVMYTEAFF. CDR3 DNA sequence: TGTGCCAGCAGCCAAGATCGGGGGGTCATGTACACTGAAGCTTTCTTT.

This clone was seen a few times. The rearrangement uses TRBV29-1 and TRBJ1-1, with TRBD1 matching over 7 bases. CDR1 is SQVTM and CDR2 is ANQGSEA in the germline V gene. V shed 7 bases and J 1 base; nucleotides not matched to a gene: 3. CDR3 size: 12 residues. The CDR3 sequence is CSGGQRNTEAFF. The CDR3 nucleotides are TGCAGCGGGGGACAGAGGAACACTGAAGCTTTCTTT.

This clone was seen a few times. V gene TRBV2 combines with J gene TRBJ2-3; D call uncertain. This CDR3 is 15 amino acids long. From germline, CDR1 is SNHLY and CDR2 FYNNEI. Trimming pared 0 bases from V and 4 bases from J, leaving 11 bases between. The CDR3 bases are TGTGCCAGCAGTGAAGCGAAGCCCCCCGCAGATACGCAGTATTTT. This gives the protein CASSEAKPPADTQYF.

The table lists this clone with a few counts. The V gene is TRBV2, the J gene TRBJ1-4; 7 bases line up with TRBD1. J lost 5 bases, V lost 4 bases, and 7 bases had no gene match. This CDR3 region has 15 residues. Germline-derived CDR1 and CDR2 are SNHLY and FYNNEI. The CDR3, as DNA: TGTGCCAGCAGTGCCGCGACAGGGAAGAATGAAAAACTGTTTTTT. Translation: CASSAATGKNEKLFF.

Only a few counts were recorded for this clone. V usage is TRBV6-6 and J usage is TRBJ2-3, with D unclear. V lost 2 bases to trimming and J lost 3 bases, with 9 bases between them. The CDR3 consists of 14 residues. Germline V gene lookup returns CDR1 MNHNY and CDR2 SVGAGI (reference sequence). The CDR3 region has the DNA TGTGCCAGCAGTTACCTGTCAGAGACAGATACGCAGTATTTT. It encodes CASSYLSETDTQYF.

CDR3 loop: CASSYSENTGELFF. CDR3 coding DNA: TGTGCCAGCAGTTACTCAGAGAACACCGGGGAGCTGTTTTTT. V and J are TRBV6-5 and TRBJ2-2, with no clear D. The CDR3 has 14 residues. Per the germline V gene, CDR1 is MNHEY and CDR2 is SVGAGI. V dropped 0 bases and J dropped 1 base, with 3 bases sitting between them.

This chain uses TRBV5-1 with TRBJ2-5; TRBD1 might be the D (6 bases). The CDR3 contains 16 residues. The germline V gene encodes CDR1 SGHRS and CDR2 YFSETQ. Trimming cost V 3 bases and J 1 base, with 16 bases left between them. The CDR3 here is CASSSLETTGQETQYF. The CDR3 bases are TGCGCCAGCAGCTCACTCGAGACGACAGGCCAAGAGACCCAGTACTTC.

Here the CDR3 reads CATSRSSYEQYF. In DNA, the CDR3 is TGTGCCACCAGCAGAAGCTCCTACGAGCAGTACTTC. This chain uses TRBV15 with TRBJ2-7; no clear D gene. The CDR3 is 12 amino acids. V gave up 2 bases and J gave up 0 bases, with 2 bases separating them. The V gene's germline CDR1 is LNHNV and CDR2 YYDKDF (reference sequence).

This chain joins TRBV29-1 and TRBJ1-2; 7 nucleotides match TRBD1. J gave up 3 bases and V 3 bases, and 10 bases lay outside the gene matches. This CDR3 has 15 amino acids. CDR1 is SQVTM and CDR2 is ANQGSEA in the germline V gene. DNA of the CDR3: TGCAGCGTTGATCTACTACAGGGGCGGGACTATGGCTACACCTTC. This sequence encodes CSVDLLQGRDYGYTF.

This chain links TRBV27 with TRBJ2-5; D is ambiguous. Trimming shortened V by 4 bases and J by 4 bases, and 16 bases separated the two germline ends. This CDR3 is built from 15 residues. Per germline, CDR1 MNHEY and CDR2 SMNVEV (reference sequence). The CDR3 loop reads CASSSGKGMGETQYF. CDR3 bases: TGTGCCAGCAGTTCCGGAAAAGGGATGGGAGAGACCCAGTACTTC.

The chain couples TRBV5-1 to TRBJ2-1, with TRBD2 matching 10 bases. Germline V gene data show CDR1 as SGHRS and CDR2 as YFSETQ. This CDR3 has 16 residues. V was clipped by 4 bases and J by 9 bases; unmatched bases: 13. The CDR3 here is CASSPFASGGAGEQFF. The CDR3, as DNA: TGCGCCAGCAGCCCGTTTGCGAGCGGGGGGGCCGGTGAGCAGTTCTTC.